This TCR beta chain was obtained from a study of blood T cell repertoires in COVID-19. Study-wide context: Specimens from acute and convalescent COVID-19 originated in the United States, Italy and Spain.

Original data processing: Scientists estimated how many nucleated cells there were by amplifying reference gene primers. Repertoires were generated with immunoSEQ multiplex PCR, while TCRdb's copy carries only in-frame clones and drops some. V and J calls and clone size are as listed in that table; D and trimming were resolved from the DNA. The sample lists around 370,000 clones, 85% to 90% occurring once. The CDR3 extends over 14 amino acids. Per germline, CDR1 SGDLS and CDR2 YYNGEE. With regard to this clone: Compared with germline, one end of the junction differs, possibly owing to a read error.

Sequencing used peripheral blood. The chain combines TRBV9 with TRBJ2-7; D call uncertain. The sequence was obtained from a man between 18 and 35 years old with active or convalescent COVID-19. The DNA of the CDR3 is TGTGCCAGCAGCGTTGGCGGCTCAACCTACGCGCAGTACTTC. Translating it yields CASSVGGSTYAQYF.